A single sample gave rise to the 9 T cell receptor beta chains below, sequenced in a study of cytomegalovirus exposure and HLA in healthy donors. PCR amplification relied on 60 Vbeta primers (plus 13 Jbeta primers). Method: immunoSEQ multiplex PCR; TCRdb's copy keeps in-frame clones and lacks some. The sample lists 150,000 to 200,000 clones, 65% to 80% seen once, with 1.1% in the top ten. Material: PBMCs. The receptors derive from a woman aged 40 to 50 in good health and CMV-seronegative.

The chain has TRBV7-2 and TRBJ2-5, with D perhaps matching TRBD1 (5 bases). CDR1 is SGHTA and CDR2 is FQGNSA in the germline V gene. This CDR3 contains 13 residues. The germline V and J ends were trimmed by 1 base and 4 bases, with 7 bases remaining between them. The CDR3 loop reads CASSLGGRETQYF. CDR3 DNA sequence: TGTGCCAGCAGCTTAGGGGGCAGAGAGACCCAGTACTTC.

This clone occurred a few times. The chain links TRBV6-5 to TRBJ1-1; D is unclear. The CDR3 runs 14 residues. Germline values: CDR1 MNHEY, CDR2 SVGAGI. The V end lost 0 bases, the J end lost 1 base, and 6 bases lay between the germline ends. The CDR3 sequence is CASSYSERNTEAFF. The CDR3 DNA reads TGTGCCAGCAGTTACTCCGAGAGGAACACTGAAGCTTTCTTT.

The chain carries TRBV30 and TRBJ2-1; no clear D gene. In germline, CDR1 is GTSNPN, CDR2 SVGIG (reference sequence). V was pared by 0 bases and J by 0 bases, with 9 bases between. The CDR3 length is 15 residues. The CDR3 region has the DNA TGTGCCTGGAGTGTACAGCATATCTCCTACAATGAGCAGTTCTTC. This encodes CAWSVQHISYNEQFF.

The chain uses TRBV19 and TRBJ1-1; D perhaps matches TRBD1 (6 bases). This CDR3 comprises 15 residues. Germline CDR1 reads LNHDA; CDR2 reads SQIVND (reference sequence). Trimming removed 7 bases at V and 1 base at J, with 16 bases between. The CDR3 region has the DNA TGTGCCAGTAAAAAACAGGGTCGGTCGAACACTGAAGCTTTCTTT. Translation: CASKKQGRSNTEAFF.

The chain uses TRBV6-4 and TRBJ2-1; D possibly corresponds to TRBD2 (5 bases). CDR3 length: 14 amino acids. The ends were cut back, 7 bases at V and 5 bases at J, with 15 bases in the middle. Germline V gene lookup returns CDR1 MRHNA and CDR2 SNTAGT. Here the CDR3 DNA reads TGTGCCAGCACTATGGACCTCGGGGACAATGAGCAGTTCTTC. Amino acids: CASTMDLGDNEQFF.

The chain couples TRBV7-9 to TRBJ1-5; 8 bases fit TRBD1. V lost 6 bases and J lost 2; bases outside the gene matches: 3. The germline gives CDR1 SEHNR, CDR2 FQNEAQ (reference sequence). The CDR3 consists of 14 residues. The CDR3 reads CASSMTGGNQPQHF. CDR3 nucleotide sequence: TGTGCCAGCAGTATGACAGGGGGCAATCAGCCCCAGCATTTT.

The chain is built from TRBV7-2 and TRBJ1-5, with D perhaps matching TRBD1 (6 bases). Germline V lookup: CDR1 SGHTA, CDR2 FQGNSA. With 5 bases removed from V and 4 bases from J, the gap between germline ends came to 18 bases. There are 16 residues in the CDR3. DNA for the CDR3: TGTGCCAGCAGCCCTCTCGACGCAGGGGCTAATCAGCCCCAGCATTTT. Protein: CASSPLDAGANQPQHF.

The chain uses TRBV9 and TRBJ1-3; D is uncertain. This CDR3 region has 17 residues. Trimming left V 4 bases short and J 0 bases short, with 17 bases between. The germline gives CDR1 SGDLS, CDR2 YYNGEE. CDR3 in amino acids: CASSPIDGGSSGNTIYF. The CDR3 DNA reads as TGTGCCAGCAGCCCAATCGATGGAGGGAGCTCTGGAAACACCATATATTTT. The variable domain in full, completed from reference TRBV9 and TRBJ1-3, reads DSGVTQTPKHLITATGQRVTLRCSPRSGDLSVYWYQQSLDQGLQFLIQYYNGEERAKGNILERFSAQQFPDLHSELNLSSLELGDSALYFCASSPIDGGSSGNTIYFGEGSWLTVV.

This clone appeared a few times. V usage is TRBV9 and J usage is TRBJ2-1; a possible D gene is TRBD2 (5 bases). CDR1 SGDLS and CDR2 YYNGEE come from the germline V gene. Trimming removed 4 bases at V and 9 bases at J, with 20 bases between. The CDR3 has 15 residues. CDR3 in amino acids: CASSQTSHSGSEQFF. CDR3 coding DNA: TGTGCCAGCAGCCAAACTAGTCACTCGGGGAGTGAGCAGTTCTTC.